Following are 29 T cell receptor beta chains from one sample sequenced in a study of PD-L1 blockade in urothelial cancer (dated by TCRdb to about 2017). Library generation was performed with the immunoSEQ multiplex PCR assay. As stored in TCRdb, this immuneACCESS dataset retains in-frame rearrangements with V and J assigned. A fraction of the clones does not appear; measured against another copy, unresolved V genes explain less than half of the discrepancy, and the remainder lacks a known reason. Here the sample has 70,000 to 90,000 clones; about 84% occur a single time. The ten most abundant clones make up roughly 14% of the sample. The time point label, as the study defines it: pretreatment peripheral blood. The input for sequencing was PBMCs, taken around atezolizumab (anti-PD-L1) treatment. The receptors stem from a man aged 60 to 75 with urothelial cancer.

The rearrangement joins TRBV5-4 to TRBJ1-2; 8 bases agree with TRBD1. Germline V gives CDR1 SGHNT, CDR2 YYREEE (reference sequence). V lost 4 bases and J lost 5; bases outside the gene matches: 4. This CDR3 is 13 amino acids long. The CDR3 DNA follows: TGTGCCAGCAGCCCACAGGGGGGATATGGCTACACCTTC. This codes for CASSPQGGYGYTF.

Regarding this clone: One junction end does not reproduce the germline sequence, and a read error may be involved. This rearrangement joins TRBV11-2 to TRBJ2-1; 11 bases align to TRBD2. CDR1 is SGHAT and CDR2 is FQNNGV in the germline V gene. CDR3 length: 14 residues. The CDR3 region is CASNLAGGVNEQFF. CDR3 bases: TGTGCCAGCAACTTAGCGGGAGGGGTCAATGAGCAGTTCTTC.

This clone was counted only a few times. The junction does not match germline at one end; this may be a read error. The chain joins TRBV29-1 to TRBJ2-1; D gene ambiguous. The CDR3 runs 11 residues. CDR1 and CDR2 from the germline V gene are SQVTM and ANQGSEA. DNA of the CDR3: TGCAGCGCTACTGTCTACGATGAGCAGTTCTTC. Residues: CSATVYDEQFF.

The rearrangement uses TRBV4-2 and TRBJ2-7; 7 bases are a match to TRBD1. Germline trimming cut 5 bases from V and 5 bases from J; bases unmatched to any gene: 12. CDR3 length: 15 residues. Per the germline V gene, CDR1 is LGHNA and CDR2 is YNFKEQ. The CDR3 DNA is TGTGCCAGCAGCAAACGGGACAGCGAAGACCACGAGCAGTACTTC. Amino acid sequence: CASSKRDSEDHEQYF.

The chain uses TRBV6-5 and TRBJ1-4; the match to TRBD1 covers 7 bases. Trimming removed 2 bases from V and 7 bases from J; junction bases left unmatched: 4. Germline CDR1 is MNHEY and CDR2 is SVGAGI. The CDR3 runs to 14 residues. CDR3 DNA sequence: TGTGCCAGCAGTTACGACAGGGTGGGTGAAAAACTGTTTTTT. It specifies CASSYDRVGEKLFF.

The CDR3 reads CASSIHRQANEKLFF. CDR3 in DNA: TGTGCCAGTAGTATTCATCGACAGGCTAATGAAAAACTGTTTTTT. This rearrangement joins TRBV19 to TRBJ1-4; perhaps TRBD1 as D (6 bases). CDR3 length: 15 amino acids. V lost 3 bases and J 3 bases, leaving 11 bases between the germline ends. CDR1 is LNHDA and CDR2 is SQIVND in the germline V gene (reference sequence).

This clone was detected only once. V usage is TRBV30 and J usage is TRBJ1-2; a possible D gene is TRBD1 (6 bases). V was trimmed by 1 base and J by 6 bases, leaving 21 bases between them. The CDR3 spans 16 residues. Germline CDR1 is GTSNPN and CDR2 is SVGIG (reference sequence). The DNA of the CDR3 is TGTGCCTGGAGTGATATGGCAGGGGCGATAGAAGATGGCTACACCTTC. This translates into CAWSDMAGAIEDGYTF.

This sequence joins TRBV5-1 and TRBJ2-7, with a weak D call TRBD2 (5 bases). The germline V and J ends were trimmed by 6 bases and 2 bases, with 6 bases remaining between them. In germline, CDR1 is SGHRS, CDR2 YFSETQ. This CDR3 region has 11 residues. The chain's CDR3 is CASMEAYEQYF. The CDR3 DNA sequence: TGCGCCAGCATGGAGGCCTACGAGCAGTACTTC.

This clone was found once. The chain employs TRBV4-2 and TRBJ2-1; 9 nucleotides line up with TRBD2. The CDR3 extends over 16 amino acids. Germline values: CDR1 LGHNA, CDR2 YNFKEQ. After removal of 1 base from V and 5 bases from J, the junction contained 6 bases not matched to a gene. CDR3 in amino acids: CASSQAGGTSNNEQFF. As DNA, the CDR3 is TGTGCCAGCAGCCAAGCGGGGGGGACTAGCAACAATGAGCAGTTCTTC.

The chain uses TRBV14 and TRBJ2-7, with D perhaps TRBD1 (5 bases). The CDR3 is 14 amino acids. CDR1 SGHDN and CDR2 FVKESK come from the germline V gene. With 1 base removed from V and 2 bases from J, the gap between germline ends came to 9 bases. In DNA, the CDR3 is TGTGCCAGCAGCCAAGGTCAAGGGGCCTACGAGCAGTACTTC. It codes for CASSQGQGAYEQYF.

This clone appeared a few times. The rearrangement links TRBV6-1 to TRBJ2-7, with TRBD1 matching over 8 bases. The CDR3 consists of 14 residues. With 5 bases clipped from V and 2 bases from J, the junction kept 5 bases outside the gene matches. Germline CDR1 MNHNS, CDR2 SASEGT. CDR3 in DNA: TGTGCCAGCAGTTATGACAGGGGAACCTACGAGCAGTACTTC. It specifies CASSYDRGTYEQYF.

The chain recombines TRBV6-1 with TRBJ1-1, with D tentatively TRBD1 (6 bases). Per germline, CDR1 MNHNS and CDR2 SASEGT. The CDR3 is made up of 12 amino acids. Deletions cut 6 bases from V and 11 bases from J, with 16 bases between. CDR3 residues: CASRHPQGSAFF. Here the CDR3 DNA reads TGTGCCAGCAGACACCCGCAGGGGAGCGCTTTCTTT.

The sample holds a few counts of this clone. J is TRBJ2-2 and V is TRBV11-3; tentative D call: TRBD2 (5 bases). Germline CDR1 and CDR2: SGHNT and YENEEA. V was clipped by 5 bases and J by 2 bases, with 12 bases between them. This CDR3 contains 15 residues. The CDR3 is CASSLSGTNTGELFF. CDR3 nucleotides: TGTGCCAGCAGCCTGAGCGGAACCAACACCGGGGAGCTGTTTTTT. The full variable domain, completed using reference TRBV11-3 and TRBJ2-2, is EAGVVQSPRYKIIEKKQPVAFWCNPISGHNTLYWYLQNLGQGPELLIRYENEEAVDDSQLPKDRFSAERLKGVDSTLKIQPAELGDSAVYLCASSLSGTNTGELFFGEGSRLTVL.

This clone has just a few counts. The J gene is TRBJ1-2, the V gene TRBV5-1; 7 nucleotides align to TRBD1. The CDR3 spans 13 residues. Unmatched junction bases numbered 4, after V lost 4 bases and J lost 4 bases. CDR1 is SGHRS, CDR2 YFSETQ, per germline. The CDR3 nucleotides are TGCGCCAGCAGCGAGGGACAGCTCTATGGCTACACCTTC. This encodes CASSEGQLYGYTF.

This chain joins TRBV7-3 and TRBJ2-7, with TRBD1 matching over 7 bases. After removal of 2 bases from V and 4 bases from J, the junction contained 2 bases not matched to a gene. Germline V gene data show CDR1 as SGHTA and CDR2 as FQGTGA. The CDR3 loop spans 13 amino acids. The CDR3 is CASSLGTEYEQYF. As DNA, the CDR3 is TGTGCCAGCAGCTTAGGGACAGAATACGAGCAGTACTTC.

V gene TRBV5-1 combines with J gene TRBJ2-7, with TRBD2 matching over 13 bases. The germline gives CDR1 SGHRS, CDR2 YFSETQ. Trimming removed 3 bases from V and 0 bases from J; junction bases left unmatched: 6. This CDR3 comprises 17 residues. The DNA for the CDR3 is TGCGCCAGCAGCTCCGGACTAGCGGGGGCCATCTCCTACGAGCAGTACTTC. Its protein product is CASSSGLAGAISYEQYF.

The chain uses TRBV30 and TRBJ2-7; TRBD1 matches at 10 bases. The CDR3 totals 15 residues. Per the germline V gene, CDR1 is GTSNPN and CDR2 is SVGIG (reference sequence). V shed 5 bases and J 5 bases; nucleotides not matched to a gene: 12. As DNA, the CDR3 is TGTGCCTGGGACGGGTCCGGGACAGGGGAAAACGAGCAGTACTTC. This codes for CAWDGSGTGENEQYF.

The sample holds one count of this clone. The chain has TRBV10-3 and TRBJ1-2; 11 bases map to TRBD1. This CDR3 contains 16 residues. CDR1 is ENHRY, CDR2 SYGVKD, per germline. J gave up 2 bases and V 5 bases, and 7 bases lay outside the gene matches. The CDR3 here is CAISLLRDRGNYGYTF. In DNA, the CDR3 is TGTGCCATCAGTCTACTCCGGGACAGGGGGAACTATGGCTACACCTTC.

J is TRBJ2-7 and V is TRBV6-5; D perhaps matches TRBD2 (5 bases). The germline V and J ends were trimmed by 6 bases and 5 bases, with 17 bases remaining between them. Per germline, CDR1 MNHEY and CDR2 SVGAGI. This CDR3 contains 14 residues. The CDR3 loop reads CASRQTYTRDEQYF. Here the CDR3 DNA reads TGTGCCAGCAGACAGACCTACACTAGGGACGAGCAGTACTTC.

The genes are TRBV9 and TRBJ2-1, with TRBD2 matching 12 bases. CDR3 size: 19 residues. Looked up from germline, CDR1 is SGDLS and CDR2 is YYNGEE. V lost 3 bases, J lost 8 bases, and 18 bases stayed unmatched. The CDR3 region is CASSAGVRLAGELLDEQFF. Written as DNA, the CDR3 is TGTGCCAGCAGCGCCGGTGTCCGACTAGCGGGAGAGTTGTTGGATGAGCAGTTCTTC. The variable domain in full, completed from reference TRBV9 and TRBJ2-1, reads DSGVTQTPKHLITATGQRVTLRCSPRSGDLSVYWYQQSLDQGLQFLIQYYNGEERAKGNILERFSAQQFPDLHSELNLSSLELGDSALYFCASSAGVRLAGELLDEQFFGPGTRLTVL.

The rearrangement uses TRBV14 and TRBJ2-3, with 9 nucleotides matching TRBD2. CDR1 and CDR2 from the germline V gene are SGHDN and FVKESK. Germline trimming cut 4 bases from V and 5 bases from J; bases unmatched to any gene: 7. This CDR3 contains 15 residues. The CDR3 nucleotides read TGTGCCAGCAGCCGAGCGGGGGGCCCGCAAGATACGCAGTATTTT. It codes for CASSRAGGPQDTQYF.

In this sample, this clone turned up a few times. V gene TRBV6-1 combines with J gene TRBJ1-4; 9 bases line up with TRBD1. After removal of 6 bases from V and 8 bases from J, the junction contained 10 bases not matched to a gene. This CDR3 has 15 residues. Germline lookup yields CDR1 MNHNS and CDR2 SASEGT. CDR3 sequence reads: CASRSPRTGEEKLFF. The CDR3 region has the DNA TGTGCCAGCAGGTCGCCGCGGACAGGGGAGGAAAAACTGTTTTTT.

The V gene is TRBV5-4, the J gene TRBJ1-4; 8 positions agree with TRBD1. In germline, CDR1 is SGHNT, CDR2 YYREEE (reference sequence). The CDR3 is 15 amino acids. V dropped 4 bases and J dropped 6; count of bases not matched to a gene: 8. The CDR3 reads CASSPRQGIDEKLFF. The CDR3 bases are TGTGCCAGCAGCCCCCGACAGGGGATTGATGAAAAACTGTTTTTT.

The gene calls are TRBV5-1 and TRBJ2-3; tentative D call: TRBD1 (6 bases). Germline V CDR1 and CDR2: SGHRS, YFSETQ. The CDR3 extends over 14 amino acids. The germline V and J ends were trimmed by 0 bases and 3 bases, with 8 bases remaining between them. The CDR3: CASSLGDKTDTQYF. The CDR3 DNA reads TGCGCCAGCAGCTTGGGGGACAAGACAGATACGCAGTATTTT.

There are a few counts of this clone. The rearrangement joins TRBV19 to TRBJ1-1; a weak D match, TRBD1 (5 bases). V lost 0 bases, J lost 7 bases, and 12 bases lay in between. Germline V gives CDR1 LNHDA, CDR2 SQIVND (reference sequence). CDR3 length: 14 residues. The CDR3 loop is CASSIDFGGSEAFF. The CDR3 nucleotides read TGTGCCAGTAGTATAGACTTCGGGGGGAGTGAAGCTTTCTTT.

The chain has TRBV7-9 and TRBJ2-2; no definite D call. CDR3 length equals 12 residues. Germline-derived CDR1 and CDR2 are SEHNR and FQNEAQ (reference sequence). The V end lost 7 bases, the J end lost 8 bases, and 11 bases lay between the germline ends. The CDR3 nucleotides are TGTGCCAGCAACCAGAGGATGGGGGAGCTGTTTTTT. Encoded protein: CASNQRMGELFF.

The genes are TRBV5-1 and TRBJ2-2; 12 bases match TRBD2. V shed 4 bases and J 5 bases; nucleotides not matched to a gene: 3. The CDR3 extends over 15 amino acids. Germline assignment: CDR1 SGHRS and CDR2 YFSETQ. The CDR3 DNA sequence: TGCGCCAGCAGCCCCGGACTAGCGGGGACCGGGGAGCTGTTTTTT. Protein sequence: CASSPGLAGTGELFF.

V and J are TRBV10-3 and TRBJ2-7; tentative D call: TRBD2 (6 bases). The germline V gene encodes CDR1 ENHRY and CDR2 SYGVKD. The V gene lost 2 bases and the J gene lost 6 bases, with 20 bases spanning the gap. This CDR3 has 16 amino acids. The CDR3 nucleotides read TGTGCCATCAGTGAGGGCCCTCTCCAAGGGGACTCCGAGCAGTACTTC. Protein sequence: CAISEGPLQGDSEQYF.

The chain carries TRBV15 and TRBJ1-4; D is undetermined. Trimming took 5 bases from V and 8 from J, leaving 21 bases between them. Germline V lookup: CDR1 LNHNV, CDR2 YYDKDF (reference sequence). This CDR3 has 16 amino acids. CDR3 sequence (DNA): TGTGCCACCAGCCGAGGGCCGACCGGACTGGAGGAAAAACTGTTTTTT. It yields the protein CATSRGPTGLEEKLFF. Based on the CDR3 plus reference TRBV15 and TRBJ1-4, the full variable domain is DAMVIQNPRYQVTQFGKPVTLSCSQTLNHNVMYWYQQKSSQAPKLLFHYYDKDFNNEADTPDNFQSRRPNTSFCFLDIRSPGLGDTAMYLCATSRGPTGLEEKLFFGSGTQLSVL.